This T cell receptor (beta chain) stems from a study of control samples from healthy donors and cancer patients (dated by TCRdb to the early 2020s). Taken from cysteine to phenylalanine, the CDR3 has 12 residues. Solely the CDR3 DNA is kept, with 36 bases framed from the first base. Trimming costs V 7 bases and J 11 bases, and their ends lie 17 bases apart. Libraries were prepared through the immunoSEQ multiplex PCR assay. TCRdb holds this immuneACCESS table with in-frame rearrangements only. Some clones are missing; in checked studies, unresolved V genes explain under half, and the rest has no known cause. Here the sample has fewer than 95,000 clones; roughly nine tenths occur a single time. The ten largest clonotypes hold approximately 14% of the sample. A remark on this clone: There is no known antigen for this receptor. No base qualities exist here, and no much larger clone lies one base off it.

Sequencing input: blood. This chain joins TRBV12-3 or TRBV12-4 to TRBJ1-1; too little of a D gene remains to name it. This TCR was sampled from a young man in good health. CDR3 protein: CASTLRTAGAFF. The nucleotide sequence is given as TGTGCCAGCACCCTGAGGACGGCCGGCGCTTTCTTT.